This T cell receptor beta chain was retrieved from a study of identifying expanded T cells in peripheral blood. The assay was immunoSEQ multiplex PCR, and TCRdb's table has in-frame clones only and misses some. This table holds approximately 100,000 clones, 70% to 90% found once. Concerning this clone: The antigen remains unidentified.

Germline V lookup: CDR1 MGHRA, CDR2 YSYEKL. V lost 1 base, J lost 6 bases, and 7 bases lay in between. The CDR3 totals 12 residues. General observations from the study: Variance in clone template counts between approximately two-week samples significantly increased with total template count across all healthy donors.

The chain has TRBV4-1 and TRBJ2-7; the D gene could be TRBD1 or TRBD2 (5 bases each). The sequence was obtained from a person aged 18 to 70 in good health. The specimen was blood. The chain's CDR3 is CASSQGGSEQYF. CDR3 sequence (DNA): TGCGCCAGCAGCCAAGGGGGGTCCGAGCAGTACTTC.